This T cell receptor (beta chain) came from a study of T-cell reconstitution after alpha-beta-depleted transplantation in children. Study-level points and caveats: There were some patients whose high TCRbeta diversity at day 60 came from surviving recipient T cells and thymic progenitors. Fresh T-cell production supplied most of the T-cell counts and diversity seen one year after transplant. Reports say that about two months after transplant, the alpha-beta T cells came out of several hundred graft clones that had expanded.

Unique molecular identifiers tagged the TCRbeta library. One entry per CDR3 protein, called by TCRdb with MiXCR from the PCR reads. The table lists approximately 47,000 distinct CDR3 sequences, approximately 52% of them singletons, with roughly two fifths in the top ten. Germline V gives CDR1 SGHDN, CDR2 FVKESK. V lost 1 base, J lost 7 bases, and 4 bases stayed unmatched. This CDR3 spans 16 amino acids. This clonotype was recorded once. Its cognate antigen is unknown. The clonotype originates from a boy under two years old with SCID, due to receive a stem cell transplant. The rearrangement uses TRBV14 and TRBJ2-1, with 13 bases lining up with TRBD2. Sequencing was performed on peripheral blood, taken before TCRalphabeta/CD19-depleted stem cell transplant. CDR3 sequence (DNA): TGTGCCAGCAGCCAAGTGGGACTAGCGGGGATGAATGAGCAGTTCTTC. This encodes CASSQVGLAGMNEQFF.